This TCR beta chain was observed in a study of blood T cell repertoires in COVID-19. The wider study: COVID-19 samples, acute and convalescent, were from the United States, Italy and Spain. In each case, the material was cDNA or gDNA derived from T cells, B-cell-depleted T cells, or PBMCs.

Per the study methods: Estimates of nucleated cell counts were drawn from the amplification of reference gene primers. Using immunoSEQ multiplex PCR, the repertoire was profiled, and TCRdb retains in-frame clones only, with some absent. V and J calls and clone size are given by that table; D and trimming were obtained from the DNA. The sample has approximately 100,000 clones, about nine tenths seen once. V trimming: 7 bases; J trimming: 6 bases; junction bases outside the gene matches: 8. This CDR3 region has 15 residues. Germline V lookup: CDR1 LNHDA, CDR2 SQIVND (reference sequence). Sequences were obtained from peripheral blood. The chain couples TRBV19 to TRBJ2-1; 11 bases agree with TRBD1. This clonotype originated in a man in his 70s with acute or convalescent COVID-19. The CDR3 loop reads CASTTGGTGGNEQFF. The CDR3 region has the DNA TGTGCCAGTACCACAGGGGGGACAGGGGGCAATGAGCAGTTCTTC.